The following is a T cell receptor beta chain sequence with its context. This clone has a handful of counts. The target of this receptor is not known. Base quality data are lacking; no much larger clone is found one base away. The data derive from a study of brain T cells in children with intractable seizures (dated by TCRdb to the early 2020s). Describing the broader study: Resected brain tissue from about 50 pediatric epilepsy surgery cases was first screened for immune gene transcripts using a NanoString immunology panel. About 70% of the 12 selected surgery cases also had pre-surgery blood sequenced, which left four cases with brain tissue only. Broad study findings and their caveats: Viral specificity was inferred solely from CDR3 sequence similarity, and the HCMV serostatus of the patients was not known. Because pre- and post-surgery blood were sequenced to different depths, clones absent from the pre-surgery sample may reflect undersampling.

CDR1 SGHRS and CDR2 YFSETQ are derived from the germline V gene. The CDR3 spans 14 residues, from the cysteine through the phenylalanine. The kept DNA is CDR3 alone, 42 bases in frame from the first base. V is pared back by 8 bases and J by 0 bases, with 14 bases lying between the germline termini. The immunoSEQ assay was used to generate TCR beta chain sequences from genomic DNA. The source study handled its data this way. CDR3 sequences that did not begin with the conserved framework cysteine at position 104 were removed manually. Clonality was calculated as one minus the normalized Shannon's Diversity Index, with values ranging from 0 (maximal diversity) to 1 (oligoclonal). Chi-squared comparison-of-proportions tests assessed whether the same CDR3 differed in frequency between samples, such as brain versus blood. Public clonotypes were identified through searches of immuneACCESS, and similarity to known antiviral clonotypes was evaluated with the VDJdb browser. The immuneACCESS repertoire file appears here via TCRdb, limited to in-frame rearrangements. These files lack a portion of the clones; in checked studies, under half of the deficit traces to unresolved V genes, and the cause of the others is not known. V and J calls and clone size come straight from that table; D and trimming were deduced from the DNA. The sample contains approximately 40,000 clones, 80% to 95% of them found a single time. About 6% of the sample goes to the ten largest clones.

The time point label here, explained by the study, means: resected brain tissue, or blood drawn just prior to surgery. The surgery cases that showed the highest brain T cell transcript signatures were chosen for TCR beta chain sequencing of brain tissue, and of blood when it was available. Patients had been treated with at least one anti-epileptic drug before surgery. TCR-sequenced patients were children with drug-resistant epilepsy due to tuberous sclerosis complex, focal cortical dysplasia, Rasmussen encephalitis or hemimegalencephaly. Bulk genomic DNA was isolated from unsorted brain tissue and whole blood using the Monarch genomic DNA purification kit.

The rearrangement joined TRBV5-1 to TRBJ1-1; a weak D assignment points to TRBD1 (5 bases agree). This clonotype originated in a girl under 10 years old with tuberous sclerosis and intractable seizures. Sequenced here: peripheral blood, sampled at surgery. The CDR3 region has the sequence CASNSGTLNTEAFF. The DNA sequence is TGCGCCAGTAACTCCGGGACCTTGAACACTGAAGCTTTCTTT.